This TCR beta chain was sequenced for a study of T cell repertoires in cytomegalovirus infection. For the study at large: Selection of CMV epitopes for the study included recently identified HLA-C-restricted and well-studied HLA-B-restricted ones. Both CMV infection and a matching HLA type were indicated by public TCR beta signatures.

TCRdb re-derived calls from the reads in MiXCR, one entry per CDR3 protein. The sample has about 830,000 distinct CDR3 sequences, over 25% seen once. General study findings and limits: HLA-C-restricted CMV-specific TCR beta clonotypes were dominant in the ex vivo response.

To note about this clonotype: Its cognate antigen is unknown.

In germline, CDR1 is SGDLS, CDR2 YYNGEE. V was clipped by 3 bases and J by 4 bases, with 16 bases between them. This CDR3 is built from 15 residues. This receptor was taken from a human donor in good health (CMV status not recorded). Some clones in this sample may be carry-over from other donors' samples. This rearrangement joins TRBV9 to TRBJ1-2; D possibly corresponds to TRBD1 (6 bases). Sample: cultured CD8+ T cells from PBMCs, taken from culture after CMV antigen stimulation. CDR3: CASSGKQGTAYGYTF. CDR3 coding DNA: TGTGCCAGCAGCGGAAAACAGGGTACGGCCTATGGCTACACCTTC.